This is a list of T cell receptor beta chains from one sample in a study of blood T cells in healthy people across ages. In TCRdb, the 5' RACE reads were re-called with MiXCR into one record per CDR3 protein. In the table there are about 690,000 distinct CDR3 sequences, approximately 40% of which are singletons. The material sequenced was blood. These receptors were obtained from a man older than 75 in good health. CDR3s include the opening cysteine and the closing phenylalanine or tryptophan. The listing skips clone size in some rows; elsewhere it reads once, few, many or a size class.

-	14	TRBV20-1	TRBJ1-5	CSARYRGHDQPQHF
-	13	TRBV20-1	TRBJ2-3	CSASGQTTDTQYF
many	15	TRBV25-1	TRBJ2-5	CASSEWTSGRKTQYF
few	16	TRBV6-2/TRBV6-3	TRBJ2-1	CASSKSGERTYNEQFF
-	17	TRBV6-1	TRBJ2-1	CASSWGLAGRLQNEQFF
few	15	TRBV10-2	TRBJ2-2	CASSESGGRTGELFF
-	18	TRBV4-2	TRBJ2-6	CASSQEGGGGSGANVLTF
-	15	TRBV2	TRBJ2-7	CASSDWREGPTEQYF
-	13	TRBV20-1	TRBJ2-7	CSARPRPPDEQYF
-	14	TRBV28	TRBJ2-7	CASSSGNSNYEQYF
-	14	TRBV11-2	-	CASSLDRSVDEQYF
-	14	TRBV4-3	TRBJ2-2	CASSPGRGPRELFF
few	14	TRBV6-2/TRBV6-3	TRBJ1-2	CASRTTDSKYGYTF
-	13	TRBV6-1	TRBJ1-1	CASKDTGGTEAFF
-	15	TRBV2	TRBJ2-1	CASSGQTGGYNEQFF
few	16	TRBV4-2	TRBJ2-3	CASSPNSGSLADTQYF
many	16	TRBV5-1	TRBJ2-3	CASSLVQGVVADTQYF
many	15	TRBV6-2/TRBV6-3	TRBJ2-1	CASSRRTSGPNEQFF
-	17	TRBV15	TRBJ2-1	CATSRDTGVLSYNEQFF
once	12	TRBV20-1	-	CGASLDRGEQYF
few	16	TRBV28	TRBJ2-1	CASSLGSVGAYNEQFF
once	16	TRBV20-1	TRBJ2-7	CSASRALAGTYNEQYF
few	13	TRBV15	TRBJ2-1	CATSRGSMGGQFF
-	11	TRBV20-1	TRBJ2-1	CSARDDRVVFF
once	15	TRBV6-6	TRBJ2-3	CASRPGRPSTDTQYF
-	14	TRBV6-6	TRBJ2-5	CATERGSGGYEQYF
few	16	TRBV27	TRBJ2-3	CASSTRDKGPTDTQYF
many	16	TRBV20-1	TRBJ2-5	CSASLAGTSGLETQYF
few	16	TRBV7-9	TRBJ1-5	CASSRGTGDSNQPQHF